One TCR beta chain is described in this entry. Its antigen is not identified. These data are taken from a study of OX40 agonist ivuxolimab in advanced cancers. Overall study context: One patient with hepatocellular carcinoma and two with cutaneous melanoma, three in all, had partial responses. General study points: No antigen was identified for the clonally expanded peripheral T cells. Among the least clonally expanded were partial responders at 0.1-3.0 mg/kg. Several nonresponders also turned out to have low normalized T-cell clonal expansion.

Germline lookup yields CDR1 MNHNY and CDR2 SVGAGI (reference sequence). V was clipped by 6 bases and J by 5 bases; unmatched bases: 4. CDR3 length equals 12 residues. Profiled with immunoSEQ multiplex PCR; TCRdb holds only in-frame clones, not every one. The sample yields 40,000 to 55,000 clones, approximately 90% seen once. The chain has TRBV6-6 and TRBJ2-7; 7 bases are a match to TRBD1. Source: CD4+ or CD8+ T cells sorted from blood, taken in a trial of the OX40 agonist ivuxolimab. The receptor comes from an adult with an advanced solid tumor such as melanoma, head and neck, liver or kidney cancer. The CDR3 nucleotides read TGTGCCAGCAGGACAGGGCCCCACGAGCAGTACTTC. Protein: CASRTGPHEQYF.